This is a list of T cell receptor beta chains from one sample in a study of T cells in Graves' hyperthyroidism and ophthalmopathy. One entry per CDR3 protein results from TCRdb running MiXCR on the multiplex PCR reads. The table shows a few hundred thousand distinct CDR3 sequences, with about a sixth occurring only once. Sequencing was performed on blood. The receptor source for this set is a middle-aged woman with Graves' ophthalmopathy. Both conserved end residues are part of each CDR3. A D gene is named only where the DNA matches it firmly. Some rows mark clone size as missing; the rest say once, few, many or name a class of expanded clone.

TRBJ2-1,many,TRBV2,15,TRBD2,TGTGCCAGCAGGCCGACTAGCGGGCCCTCCAATGAGCAGTTCTTC,CASRPTSGPSNEQFF
TRBJ2-5,-,TRBV12-3/TRBV12-4,16,-,TGTGCCAGCAGTCCCGCCTCGGGGGTGGGTGCAGAGACCCAGTACTTC,CASSPASGVGAETQYF
TRBJ2-1,-,TRBV12-3/TRBV12-4,14,-,TGTGCCAGCAGTAAAGCCGGGTCCTACAATGAGCAGTTCTTC,CASSKAGSYNEQFF
TRBJ1-1,few,TRBV3-1,15,-,TGTGCCAGCAGCCAAGGCGGTCGAAGGAGGACTGAAGCTTTCTTT,CASSQGGRRRTEAFF
TRBJ2-5,-,TRBV6-4,15,TRBD1,TGTGCCAGCAGTCCTTCTCGGACAGGGGTGGAGACCCAGTACTTC,CASSPSRTGVETQYF
TRBJ2-3,many,TRBV2,13,-,TGTGCCAGCAGTGACCCCGGAGGGAATACGCAGTATTTT,CASSDPGGNTQYF
TRBJ2-1,many,TRBV5-1,14,-,TGCGCCAGCAGCGGAGTTGGACGGAACAATGAGCAGTTCTTC,CASSGVGRNNEQFF
TRBJ2-7,many,TRBV6-5,15,TRBD2,TGTGCCAGCAGTTACGAACTAGCGGGATCCTACGAGCAGTACTTC,CASSYELAGSYEQYF
TRBJ1-6,-,TRBV5-5,11,-,TGTGCCAGCAGCCCGGGGTCACCCCTCCACTTT,CASSPGSPLHF
TRBJ2-2,many,TRBV3-1,12,-,TGTGCCAGCAGCCAATCCGTCGGGGAGCTGTTTTTT,CASSQSVGELFF
TRBJ2-2,many,TRBV5-6,16,TRBD1,TGTGCCAGCAGCTTGGTAGGGACAGCCTACACCGGGGAGCTGTTTTTT,CASSLVGTAYTGELFF
TRBJ2-7,few,TRBV3-1,15,TRBD2,TGTGCCAGCAGCCAAGGTGGGACTAGCTTCATCGAGCAGTACTTC,CASSQGGTSFIEQYF
TRBJ1-1,many,TRBV7-2,13,-,TGTGCCAGCAGCTTCTCAGAGGTCACTGAAGCTTTCTTT,CASSFSEVTEAFF
TRBJ1-1,many,TRBV30,12,-,TGTGCCTGTCAGGACAAGAACACTGAAGCTTTCTTT,CACQDKNTEAFF
TRBJ2-3,-,TRBV29-1,15,-,TGCAGCGTTGAACGGGCCTATCTTAGCACAGATACGCAGTATTTT,CSVERAYLSTDTQYF
TRBJ2-3,many,TRBV5-1,15,-,TGTGCCAGCAGCTTAGCTGGCAGGAGCACAGATACGCAGTATTTT,CASSLAGRSTDTQYF
TRBJ2-7,-,TRBV27,16,TRBD2,TGTGCCAGCAGTCCCCTCGGGAGGGGGGGGCTTGCCGAGCAGTACTTC,CASSPLGRGGLAEQYF
TRBJ1-2,few,TRBV27,15,-,TGTGCCAGCAGGGCGCCCAGGGGTTCAATCTATGGCTACACCTTC,CASRAPRGSIYGYTF
TRBJ2-7,-,TRBV5-1,14,TRBD1,TGCGCCAGCAGCTCGGGACAGGGGGACCTGAGTCAGTACTTC,CASSSGQGDLSQYF
TRBJ1-1,few,TRBV6-1,14,TRBD1,TGTGCCAGCAGACTGACAGGGGCAATGACTGAAGCTTTCTTT,CASRLTGAMTEAFF
TRBJ1-6,-,TRBV7-2,16,-,TGTGCCAGCAGCTCCTACTTCGGGACACTTAATTCACCCCTCCACTTT,CASSSYFGTLNSPLHF
TRBJ1-2,many,TRBV6-1,15,TRBD1,TGTGCCAGCAGTACCCCCGGGACAGCTAACTATGGCTACACCTTC,CASSTPGTANYGYTF
TRBJ1-1,-,TRBV19,12,-,TGTGCCAGTAGTTGGCAGGACGATAGGGCTTTCTTT,CASSWQDDRAFF
TRBJ2-5,-,TRBV2,14,-,TGTGCCGGAAGGACCCTCCCCCCCGGAGAGACCCAGTACTTC,CAGRTLPPGETQYF
TRBJ1-1,many,TRBV7-8,12,-,TGTGCCAGCAGCTCCAGGGTAAGAGAAGCTTTCTTT,CASSSRVREAFF
TRBJ1-1,-,TRBV5-5,14,-,TGTGCCAGCAGCTTGACAGCTCCGAACACTGAAGCTTTCTTT,CASSLTAPNTEAFF
TRBJ1-1,few,TRBV28,12,-,TGTGCCAGCAGTTTATTTCGTACTGAAGCTTTCTTT,CASSLFRTEAFF
TRBJ2-7,many,TRBV20-1,13,TRBD2,TGCAGATCTGCCAGCGGGAGGGCGGGCGAGCAGTACTTC,CRSASGRAGEQYF
TRBJ1-4,many,TRBV2,14,-,TGTGCCAGCAGTACTAGCGGGACGGATGAAAAACTGTTTTTT,CASSTSGTDEKLFF
TRBJ2-5,many,TRBV20-1,11,-,TGCGGGGTGACGGGAGTGGAGACCCAGTACTTC,CGVTGVETQYF
TRBJ2-1,few,TRBV28,20,TRBD1,TGTGCCAGCAGTTCTAACCGGGACAGGGGTTATTATAGCTCCTACAATGAGCAGTTCTTC,CASSSNRDRGYYSSYNEQFF
TRBJ2-3,-,TRBV5-1,16,TRBD2,TGCGCCAGCAGCCCGGCAGCGGGAGTCAACACAGATACGCAGTATTTT,CASSPAAGVNTDTQYF
TRBJ2-3,many,TRBV28,14,-,TGTGCCAGCAGCGCCTCATTCAGCACAGATACGCAGTATTTT,CASSASFSTDTQYF
TRBJ2-1,many,TRBV12-3/TRBV12-4,18,-,TGTGCCAGCAGTTTATCCCGCTGGAACCTCGGTTCCTACAATGAGCAGTTCTTC,CASSLSRWNLGSYNEQFF
TRBJ2-5,many,TRBV7-3,15,-,TGTGCCAGCAGCTTAAACGGGGGACGTCGGGAGACCCAGTACTTC,CASSLNGGRRETQYF
TRBJ1-1,-,TRBV6-1,13,-,TGTGCCAGCAGCGCTGCCAGCCAGACTGAAGCTTTCTTT,CASSAASQTEAFF
TRBJ2-7,-,TRBV27,10,-,TGTGCCAGTCAGCCCTACGAGCAGTACTTC,CASQPYEQYF
TRBJ2-1,few,TRBV30,14,TRBD2,TGTGCCTGGAGTACGTCGGGACTAGCTGGTGAGCAGTTCTTC,CAWSTSGLAGEQFF
TRBJ2-5,many,TRBV28,19,TRBD2,TGTGCCAGCAGTAGTACCGGGACTAGCGGGAGAAAGGGGGGAAGGACCCAGTACTTC,CASSSTGTSGRKGGRTQYF
TRBJ2-5,many,TRBV5-5,15,TRBD1,TGTGCCAGCAGCCTGACGGACCACAGGGGAGAGACCCAGTACTTC,CASSLTDHRGETQYF
TRBJ2-2,-,TRBV11-2,16,-,TGTGCCAGCAGCTCGAACAGAGGGGCGAACACCGGGGAGCTGTTTTTT,CASSSNRGANTGELFF
TRBJ2-5,few,TRBV6-2/TRBV6-3,17,TRBD2,TGTGCCAGCAGTTACCCGACTACGGGGGGGTACCAAGAGACCCAGTACTTC,CASSYPTTGGYQETQYF
TRBJ1-1,few,TRBV19,14,-,TGTGCCAGTAGTATAGGTATCATGAACACTGAAGCTTTCTTT,CASSIGIMNTEAFF
TRBJ2-1,few,TRBV20-1,14,TRBD2,TGCAGTGCTCCTAGCGGGAGGGTCGACAATGAGCAGTTCTTC,CSAPSGRVDNEQFF
TRBJ2-1,many,TRBV7-3,16,TRBD1,TGTGCCAGCAGCTTATCTTCCGGGACAGGGGACAATGAGCAGTTCTTC,CASSLSSGTGDNEQFF
TRBJ2-2,few,TRBV12-3/TRBV12-4,13,-,TGTGCCAGCACCCCGACAGACACCGGGGAGCTGTTTTTT,CASTPTDTGELFF
TRBJ1-1,-,TRBV29-1,9,-,TGCAGCGTAGAAGATGAAGCTTTCTTT,CSVEDEAFF
TRBJ2-2,once,TRBV4-1,16,TRBD2,TGCGCCAGCAGCCAAAGGACTAGCGGGAGTCCCGGGGAGCTGTTTTTT,CASSQRTSGSPGELFF
TRBJ2-7,many,TRBV7-2,13,TRBD1,TGTGCCAGCAGCAACGACAGGGGTTACGAGCAGTACTTC,CASSNDRGYEQYF
TRBJ2-5,few,TRBV7-2,14,TRBD2,TGTGCCAGCAGCTTGACTAGCGGCCTCAAGACCCAGTACTTC,CASSLTSGLKTQYF
TRBJ1-2,few,TRBV28,16,-,TGTGCCAGCAATTCTCCTAGGGACACCTCTAACTATGGCTACACCTTC,CASNSPRDTSNYGYTF
TRBJ2-3,many,TRBV12-3/TRBV12-4,15,-,TGTGCCAGCAGTTTACAGGGAGGTAGCACAGATACGCAGTATTTT,CASSLQGGSTDTQYF
TRBJ2-7,many,TRBV7-9,12,-,TGTGCCAGCGGTGGAAGCTCCTACGAGCAGTACTTC,CASGGSSYEQYF
TRBJ2-1,many,TRBV20-1,15,TRBD1,TGCAGTGCTAAGTTCCTCCGGGACAGGGGGAATGAGCAGTTCTTC,CSAKFLRDRGNEQFF
TRBJ2-1,many,TRBV7-2,15,TRBD2,TGTGCCAGCAGCTTAACCGGGACTAGCCACAATGAGCAGTTCTTC,CASSLTGTSHNEQFF
TRBJ1-4,many,TRBV2,14,TRBD1,TGTGCCAGCAGTGATGGACAGGGGGATGAAAAACTGTTTTTT,CASSDGQGDEKLFF
TRBJ1-5,many,TRBV11-2,14,TRBD1,TGTGCCAGCAGCCCCACAGGGGGCCATCAGCCCCAGCATTTT,CASSPTGGHQPQHF
TRBJ2-7,few,TRBV20-1,14,TRBD2,TGCAGTGCAGACGGACTAGAGGGTCCCTACGAGCAGTACTTC,CSADGLEGPYEQYF
TRBJ1-6,few,TRBV30,14,-,TGTGCCTGGAGTGTGGGGATTTTGGGTTCACCCCTCCACTTT,CAWSVGILGSPLHF